Below are 14 T cell receptor beta chains sequenced from a single sample in a study of T cell changes during pregnancy in multiple sclerosis. This table comes from immunoSEQ multiplex PCR, and its TCRdb copy is limited to in-frame clones, with some not included. This sample yields 40,000 to 45,000 clones, of which roughly nine tenths are seen a single time; about 7% belongs to the top ten. Here the sequenced sample was CD8+ T cells from peripheral blood mononuclear cells, taken in the third trimester of pregnancy. Receptor source: a female donor with multiple sclerosis, enrolled in a pregnancy study.

The CDR3 protein is CASSYEGGGNEKLFF. For the CDR3, the DNA is TGTGCCAGCAGTTACGAGGGAGGGGGGAATGAAAAACTGTTTTTT. The chain carries TRBV6-5 and TRBJ1-4; D perhaps matches TRBD1 (6 bases). Germline V CDR1 and CDR2: MNHEY, SVGAGI. The CDR3 spans 15 residues. The germline V and J ends were trimmed by 2 bases and 5 bases, with 12 bases remaining between them.

The CDR3 DNA reads as TGCGCCAGCAGTCCTCCCGGGACAGGGGGCTACGAGCAGTACTTC. This codes for CASSPPGTGGYEQYF. This sequence joins TRBV23-1 and TRBJ2-7; 11 bases are shared with TRBD1. TRBV23-1 qualifies as an ORF whose function is uncertain. The ends lost 4 bases at V and 3 bases at J; junction bases unmatched: 5. The CDR3 has 15 amino acids.

V and J are TRBV10-2 and TRBJ2-1; tentative D call: TRBD1 (6 bases). Germline CDR1 is WSHSY and CDR2 is SAAADI. CDR3 size: 14 residues. Trimming shortened V by 2 bases and J by 8 bases, and 13 bases separated the two germline ends. DNA of the CDR3: TGCGCCAGCAGTGAGGGGGGCGGGTTCTATGAGCAGTTCTTC. This gives the protein CASSEGGGFYEQFF.

The chain joins TRBV7-9 to TRBJ2-7, with D possibly matching TRBD1 (7 bases). The CDR3 has 15 amino acids. From germline, CDR1 is SEHNR and CDR2 FQNEAQ (reference sequence). Trimming left V 5 bases short and J 7 bases short, with 21 bases between. The CDR3 DNA sequence: TGTGCCAGCAGCCCCCCCGGGACAGCGGGCGTGGAGCAGTACTTC. Translating it yields CASSPPGTAGVEQYF.

V and J are TRBV5-8 and TRBJ2-7; TRBD2 matches 11 bases. Germline CDR1 reads SGHTS; CDR2 reads YDEGEE. CDR3 size: 14 residues. Losses at the gene ends were 10 bases for V and 4 bases for J; bases not matched to a gene: 10. CDR3 nucleotide sequence: TGTGCCGCGGACGCCGGGACTAGCGGTTACGAGCAGTACTTC. Translation gives CAADAGTSGYEQYF. Full variable domain (missing parts from reference TRBV5-8 and TRBJ2-7): EAGVTQSPTHLIKTRGQQATLRCSPISGHTSVYWYQQALGLGLQFLLWYDEGEERNRGNFPPRFSGRQFPNYSSELNVNALELEDSALYLCAADAGTSGYEQYFGPGTRLTVT.

The count of this clone is one. The chain couples TRBV7-9 to TRBJ2-3, with 8 positions matching TRBD1. This CDR3 comprises 16 residues. CDR1 is SEHNR, CDR2 FQNEAQ, per germline (reference sequence). J gave up 1 base and V 0 bases, and 3 bases lay outside the gene matches. The CDR3 region is CASSLAEDRGTDTQYF. In nucleotides, the CDR3 is TGTGCCAGCAGCTTAGCGGAGGACAGGGGCACAGATACGCAGTATTTT.

This clone was picked up a small number of times. This sequence joins TRBV2 and TRBJ1-5; 7 bases map to TRBD1. This CDR3 contains 16 residues. Trimming at V came to 6 bases and at J to 4 bases, leaving 12 bases not matched to a gene. The germline CDR1 and CDR2 sequences are SNHLY and FYNNEI. CDR3 bases: TGTGCCAGCAGACCTGGGATGGGACAGTTGAATCAGCCCCAGCATTTT. Encoded protein: CASRPGMGQLNQPQHF. The whole variable domain, remainder taken from reference TRBV2 and TRBJ1-5, is EPEVTQTPSHQVTQMGQEVILRCVPISNHLYFYWYRQILGQKVEFLVSFYNNEISEKSEIFDDQFSVERPDGSNFTLKIRSTKLEDSAMYFCASRPGMGQLNQPQHFGDGTRLSIL.

The chain is built from TRBV19 and TRBJ1-2; TRBD1 matches 7 bases. Germline CDR1 LNHDA, CDR2 SQIVND (reference sequence). The length of the CDR3 is 13 residues. J lost 6 bases, V lost 3 bases, and 4 bases had no gene match. The CDR3 sequence: CASSIEGAHGYTF. The CDR3 DNA follows: TGTGCCAGTAGTATCGAGGGGGCCCATGGCTACACCTTC.

The chain joins TRBV27 to TRBJ2-5; D possibly corresponds to TRBD1 (6 bases). V lost 2 bases, J lost 4 bases, and 11 bases lay in between. Germline CDR1 reads MNHEY; CDR2 reads SMNVEV (reference sequence). The CDR3 has 14 amino acids. The CDR3 nucleotides are TGTGCCAGCAGTTTAGGGGGCGCATCAGAGACCCAGTACTTC. As protein: CASSLGGASETQYF.

The chain carries TRBV7-8 and TRBJ2-7; 10 nucleotides align to TRBD1. This CDR3 is built from 15 residues. V lost 5 bases, J lost 5 bases, and 9 bases stayed unmatched. Germline V gene lookup returns CDR1 SGHVS and CDR2 FQNEAQ. CDR3 residues: CASSATGTGDDEQYF. CDR3 DNA: TGTGCCAGCAGCGCCACCGGGACAGGGGACGACGAGCAGTACTTC.

This clone occurred once. This chain links TRBV5-1 with TRBJ1-1, with D possibly TRBD1 on 5 matching bases. V lost 0 bases to trimming and J lost 3 bases, with 15 bases between them. The CDR3 loop spans 16 amino acids. From germline, CDR1 is SGHRS and CDR2 YFSETQ. This CDR3 reads CASSLGLGARDTEAFF. The CDR3 region has the DNA TGCGCCAGCAGCTTGGGGTTAGGAGCCAGGGACACTGAAGCTTTCTTT.

This clone was picked up one time. This chain links TRBV30 with TRBJ2-7, with D maybe TRBD2 (5 bases). The V end lost 0 bases, the J end lost 2 bases, and 14 bases lay between the germline ends. Per the germline V gene, CDR1 is GTSNPN and CDR2 is SVGIG (reference sequence). The CDR3 covers 15 residues. Here the CDR3 reads CAWSVAGTPTYEQYF. CDR3 in DNA: TGTGCCTGGAGTGTGGCGGGTACACCGACCTACGAGCAGTACTTC.

The gene calls are TRBV5-4 and TRBJ2-5, with D perhaps matching TRBD1 (5 bases). V gave up 5 bases and J gave up 0 bases, with 8 bases separating them. The germline V gene encodes CDR1 SGHNT and CDR2 YYREEE (reference sequence). The CDR3 is 13 amino acids. The CDR3 DNA reads as TGTGCCAGCAGTCAGGGCAACCAAGAGACCCAGTACTTC. This gives the protein CASSQGNQETQYF.

V and J are TRBV7-8 and TRBJ2-3, with 14 bases identical to TRBD2. The CDR3 contains 18 residues. Germline-derived CDR1 and CDR2 are SGHVS and FQNEAQ. V was pared by 5 bases and J by 3 bases, with 10 bases of the junction left unmatched. This CDR3 reads CASSREPGLAGVTDTQYF. The CDR3 DNA reads as TGTGCCAGCAGCAGGGAGCCGGGACTAGCGGGAGTTACAGATACGCAGTATTTT.